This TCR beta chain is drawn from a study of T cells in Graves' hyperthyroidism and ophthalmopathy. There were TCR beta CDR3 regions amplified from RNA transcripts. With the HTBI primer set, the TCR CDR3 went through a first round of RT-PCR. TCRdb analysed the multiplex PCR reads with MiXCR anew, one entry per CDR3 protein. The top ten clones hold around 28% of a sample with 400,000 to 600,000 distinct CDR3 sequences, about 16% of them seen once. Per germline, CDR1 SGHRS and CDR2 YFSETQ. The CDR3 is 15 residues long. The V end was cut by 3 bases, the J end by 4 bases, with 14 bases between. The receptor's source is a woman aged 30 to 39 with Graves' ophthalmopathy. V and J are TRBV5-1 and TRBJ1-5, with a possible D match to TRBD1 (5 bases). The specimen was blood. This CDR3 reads CASSWGTATNQPQHF. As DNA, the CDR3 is TGCGCCAGCAGCTGGGGGACGGCTACTAATCAGCCCCAGCATTTT.